This is a list of T cell receptor beta chains from one sample in a study of blood T cells in healthy people across ages. TCRdb re-called the 5' RACE reads with MiXCR, one entry per CDR3 protein. The profile shows 650,000 to 1,000,000 distinct CDR3 sequences, roughly 34% of them singletons. Sequencing was carried out using blood. The receptors stem from a man aged 18 to 29 in good health. Both conserved end residues are part of each CDR3. Each record gives: D gene, J gene, V gene, clone size, CDR3 DNA, CDR3 protein. D genes are given only for firm matches. Size values are once, few and many counts, or a class for expanded clones, and some rows have none.

D: NA; J: TRBJ1-5; V: TRBV12-3/TRBV12-4; size: many; DNA: TGTGCCAGCAGTTTAGTCCAAAGTCAGCCCCAGCATTTT; CDR3: CASSLVQSQPQHF
D: TRBD1; J: TRBJ1-2; V: TRBV5-1; size: NA; DNA: TGCGCCAGCAGCTGGGACAGGGTCGTTGACTATGGCTACACCTTC; CDR3: CASSWDRVVDYGYTF
D: TRBD1; J: TRBJ2-7; V: TRBV29-1; size: many; DNA: TGCAGCGTGGGACAGAGCTCCTACGAGCAGTACTTC; CDR3: CSVGQSSYEQYF
D: TRBD1; J: TRBJ2-7; V: TRBV7-2; size: many; DNA: TGTGCCAGCAGCAGAACCGGGACAGGGCGGCACGAGCAGTACTTC; CDR3: CASSRTGTGRHEQYF
D: NA; J: TRBJ2-7; V: TRBV2; size: NA; DNA: TGTGCCAGCAGTAGGGGCGGAGACAGCTCCTACGAGCAGTACTTC; CDR3: CASSRGGDSSYEQYF
D: NA; J: TRBJ2-5; V: TRBV5-6; size: NA; DNA: TGTGCCAGCAGCTTGGCCGGAGGGGTGGGGAATGAGCAGTACTTC; CDR3: CASSLAGGVGNEQYF
D: NA; J: TRBJ2-3; V: TRBV18; size: many; DNA: TGTGCCAGCAGCCCAGGTGCAGATACGCAGTATTTT; CDR3: CASSPGADTQYF
D: NA; J: TRBJ1-4; V: TRBV14; size: few; DNA: TGTGCCAGCAGCCTTGTCCCGGGAAGCCTAATGTTTTTT; CDR3: CASSLVPGSLMFF
D: TRBD2; J: TRBJ2-3; V: TRBV25-1; size: many; DNA: TGTGCCAGCAGTGGCCGCCGGACTAGCGTGGGGGATACGCAGTATTTT; CDR3: CASSGRRTSVGDTQYF
D: TRBD1; J: TRBJ1-5; V: TRBV7-2; size: few; DNA: TGTGCCAGCAGCGAGACAGGGGGTATCGGTCAGCCCCAGCATTTT; CDR3: CASSETGGIGQPQHF
D: NA; J: TRBJ1-2; V: TRBV6-6; size: NA; DNA: TGTGCCACCAAGGATCGGCAGGGTGAAGGCTACACCTTC; CDR3: CATKDRQGEGYTF
D: TRBD1; J: TRBJ2-1; V: TRBV5-5; size: many; DNA: TGTGCCAGCAGCGGGACAGGGGGGCAGTTCTTC; CDR3: CASSGTGGQFF
D: NA; J: TRBJ2-6; V: TRBV7-9; size: once; DNA: TGTGCCAGCAGCCCAAACGAGGAGGGCGTCCTGACTTTC; CDR3: CASSPNEEGVLTF
D: TRBD1; J: TRBJ1-4; V: TRBV20-1; size: NA; DNA: TGCAGTGCTAGAGACCTCGGGACAGGGCACCCGACAACTAATGAAAAACTGTTTTTT; CDR3: CSARDLGTGHPTTNEKLFF
D: TRBD1; J: TRBJ2-2; V: TRBV4-3; size: NA; DNA: TGCGCCAGCAGCCAAGATTGGGCAGGGGGCCTATCAAACACCGGGGAGCTGTTTTTT; CDR3: CASSQDWAGGLSNTGELFF
D: NA; J: TRBJ1-1; V: TRBV7-3; size: NA; DNA: TGTGCCAGCAGCTTAACGGGAAACAAGAACACTGAAGCTTTCTTT; CDR3: CASSLTGNKNTEAFF
D: NA; J: TRBJ2-3; V: TRBV7-2; size: NA; DNA: TGTGCCAGCAGCTTAGGGGATTTGTCCGCAGATACGCAGTATTTT; CDR3: CASSLGDLSADTQYF
D: NA; J: TRBJ1-2; V: TRBV7-3; size: NA; DNA: TGTGCCAGCAGCTTAAACGCCGTCTCTAACTATGGCTACACCTTC; CDR3: CASSLNAVSNYGYTF
D: NA; J: TRBJ2-3; V: TRBV11-2; size: NA; DNA: TGTGCCAGCAGCCTTGGGACAAGAGGAGATACGCAGTATTTT; CDR3: CASSLGTRGDTQYF
D: NA; J: TRBJ2-7; V: TRBV20-1; size: NA; DNA: TGCAGTGCTCTCACCGGGACGGGAATCTACGAGCAGTACTTC; CDR3: CSALTGTGIYEQYF
D: NA; J: TRBJ2-7; V: TRBV5-6; size: NA; DNA: TGTGCCAGCAGCTTTTCTGGGCAGATTCTCGAGCAGTACTTC; CDR3: CASSFSGQILEQYF
D: NA; J: TRBJ2-5; V: TRBV10-3; size: few; DNA: TGTGCCATCAGGGACGGACCGGGGCAAGAGACCCAGTACTTC; CDR3: CAIRDGPGQETQYF
D: TRBD2; J: TRBJ2-1; V: TRBV7-9; size: few; DNA: TGTGCCAGCAGCTTAAGCGGGGGGGCAAGGAATGAGCAGTTCTTC; CDR3: CASSLSGGARNEQFF
D: NA; J: TRBJ2-3; V: TRBV3-1; size: few; DNA: TGTGCCAGCAGCCAGGCAACAGGGAGGTCGGATACGCAGTATTTT; CDR3: CASSQATGRSDTQYF